These 24 T cell receptor beta chains were sequenced from one sample in a study of blood T cell repertoires in COVID-19. TCRdb's table, derived via immunoSEQ multiplex PCR, lists solely in-frame clones and lacks some. Of around 300,000 clones in the sample, around four fifths are singletons; the top ten hold 4% to 5%. The sequencing sample was made of peripheral blood. The receptor source for this set is a woman between 50 and 59 years old with active or convalescent COVID-19.

V is TRBV2 and J is TRBJ2-3, with TRBD2 identical over 8 bases. Germline assignment: CDR1 SNHLY and CDR2 FYNNEI. Trimming cost V 3 bases and J 4 bases; bases outside gene matches: 3. The length of the CDR3 is 14 residues. The CDR3 protein is CASSDSGSADTQYF. The CDR3 DNA reads TGTGCCAGCAGTGACAGCGGGAGTGCAGATACGCAGTATTTT.

The gene calls are TRBV24-1 and TRBJ2-2; 7 bases line up with TRBD2. CDR1 and CDR2 from the germline V gene are KGHDR and SFDVKD. The CDR3 extends over 16 amino acids. The junction had 7 bases not matched to a gene; V was cut back by 3 bases and J by 4 bases. CDR3 region: CATSDPRLASTGELFF. The CDR3 nucleotides are TGTGCCACCAGTGATCCACGACTAGCATCCACCGGGGAGCTGTTTTTT.

This clone was observed a single time. The rearrangement uses TRBV18 and TRBJ2-1; TRBD1 might be the D (5 bases). This CDR3 spans 15 amino acids. Germline V gene sequence: CDR1 KGHSH, CDR2 LQKENI. The ends were cut back, 4 bases at V and 3 bases at J, with 13 bases in the middle. The CDR3 loop reads CASSRLGDHYNEQFF. In DNA, the CDR3 is TGTGCCAGCTCACGGTTAGGGGATCACTACAATGAGCAGTTCTTC.

The chain recombines TRBV27 with TRBJ1-1; no firm D call. CDR3 length: 12 residues. Trimming removed 6 bases at V and 6 bases at J, with 11 bases between. The V gene's germline CDR1 is MNHEY and CDR2 SMNVEV (reference sequence). The DNA for the CDR3 is TGTGCCAGCAGCGCCCCTCGGGCTGAAGCTTTCTTT. Protein product: CASSAPRAEAFF.

The chain carries TRBV21-1 and TRBJ1-4. TRBV21-1 is a documented pseudogene. This CDR3 region has 13 residues. CDR3 coding DNA: TGTGCCAGCAATGAGGAGGGGCGGAAAAAACTGTTTTTT. It codes for CASNEEGRKKLFF.

This chain links TRBV10-3 with TRBJ2-7; tentative D call: TRBD1 (5 bases). CDR3 length equals 14 residues. Germline V CDR1 and CDR2: ENHRY, SYGVKD. Trimming removed 6 bases at V and 5 bases at J, with 17 bases between. DNA for the CDR3: TGTGCCATCAGGCGACAAGGGGCGGATAACGAGCAGTACTTC. Translation gives CAIRRQGADNEQYF.

This clone has more than one count but fewer than ten. The gene calls are TRBV27 and TRBJ2-7, with TRBD1 identical over 8 bases. J gave up 5 bases and V 6 bases, and 9 bases lay outside the gene matches. CDR1 and CDR2 from the germline V gene are MNHEY and SMNVEV (reference sequence). The CDR3 runs 14 residues. The CDR3 spells CASSVARQGNEQYF. The CDR3 bases are TGTGCCAGCAGCGTGGCGAGACAGGGGAACGAGCAGTACTTC.

This clone was recorded only once. The J gene is TRBJ1-1, the V gene TRBV5-1; 7 bases map to TRBD1. This CDR3 is built from 14 residues. Germline V gene lookup returns CDR1 SGHRS and CDR2 YFSETQ. With V trimmed by 4 bases and J by 1 base, 4 bases remained unmatched. CDR3 protein: CASSRGQSNTEAFF. Written as DNA, the CDR3 is TGCGCCAGCAGCCGGGGACAGTCGAACACTGAAGCTTTCTTT.

The V call is TRBV6-5, the J call TRBJ1-1, with D hard to call. V lost 9 bases, J lost 0 bases, and 14 bases lay in between. Germline CDR1 and CDR2: MNHEY and SVGAGI. CDR3 length: 14 amino acids. The CDR3 DNA sequence: TGTGCCAGTTCGGTACTCCCCATGAACACTGAAGCTTTCTTT. It is translated as CASSVLPMNTEAFF.

V gene TRBV19 combines with J gene TRBJ1-6; tentatively, D is TRBD1 (6 bases). V was pared by 4 bases and J by 7 bases, with 14 bases between. The CDR3 runs to 15 residues. CDR1 LNHDA and CDR2 SQIVND come from the germline V gene (reference sequence). DNA of the CDR3: TGTGCCAGTAGTACCCCAGGACAGAGGAATTCACCCCTCCACTTT. Encoded protein: CASSTPGQRNSPLHF.

This clone was observed once. The genes are TRBV6-5 and TRBJ1-1; D is unclear. Germline CDR1 and CDR2: MNHEY and SVGAGI. This CDR3 is built from 14 residues. Trimming pared 0 bases from V and 12 bases from J, leaving 17 bases between. The CDR3 coding sequence is TGTGCCAGCAGTTACTCGAGTAGAGGCGAGTGGCCTTTCTTT. It codes for CASSYSSRGEWPFF.

V is TRBV7-9 and J is TRBJ1-4; perhaps TRBD1 as D (5 bases). CDR3 length: 14 residues. V gave up 9 bases and J gave up 5 bases, with 16 bases separating them. CDR1 and CDR2 from the germline V gene are SEHNR and FQNEAQ (reference sequence). The CDR3: CARRVGGLNEKLFF. The CDR3 coding sequence is TGTGCCAGGCGGGTCGGGGGACTCAATGAAAAACTGTTTTTT.

The chain couples TRBV3-1 (or the pseudogene TRBV3-2) to TRBJ2-7; 8 bases fit TRBD2. V was clipped by 4 bases and J by 9 bases; unmatched bases: 11. CDR3 length: 14 amino acids. Germline-derived CDR1 and CDR2 are LGHDT and YNNKEL (reference sequence). CDR3 in amino acids: CASSPGRPGGVQYF. The CDR3 DNA sequence: TGTGCCAGCAGCCCAGGTCGGCCGGGAGGGGTGCAGTACTTC.

The chain carries TRBV18 and TRBJ2-6, with TRBD2 identical over 11 bases. Germline V gene data show CDR1 as KGHSH and CDR2 as LQKENI. The CDR3 has 17 amino acids. With V trimmed by 2 bases and J by 4 bases, 4 bases remained unmatched. The CDR3 nucleotides are TGTGCCAGCTCACCATCACTAGCGGGAGCCGGGGCCAACGTCCTGACTTTC. Translation: CASSPSLAGAGANVLTF.

The rearrangement links TRBV19 to TRBJ1-1; tentative D call: TRBD1 (5 bases). Trimming cost V 5 bases and J 5 bases, with 15 bases left between them. The germline gives CDR1 LNHDA, CDR2 SQIVND (reference sequence). This CDR3 has 14 residues. CDR3 protein: CASSEAGSVTEAFF. The DNA of the CDR3 is TGTGCCAGTAGTGAGGCAGGGTCGGTAACTGAAGCTTTCTTT.

This chain links TRBV27 with TRBJ1-5; D call uncertain. The CDR3 sequence is 15 residues long. CDR1 and CDR2 from the germline V gene are MNHEY and SMNVEV (reference sequence). Trimming pared 6 bases from V and 1 base from J, leaving 13 bases between. The CDR3 nucleotides are TGTGCCAGCAGCCCGGGTTTCGGGAGCAATCAGCCCCAGCATTTT. Encoded protein: CASSPGFGSNQPQHF.

The chain is built from TRBV5-6 and TRBJ2-1, with TRBD2 matching over 10 bases. Per germline, CDR1 SGHDT and CDR2 YYEEEE. The CDR3 loop spans 16 amino acids. The J segment lost 8 bases and the V segment lost 0 bases, leaving 8 bases of the junction unmatched. CDR3 coding DNA: TGTGCCAGCAGCTTGGGGGCTAGCGGGAGAGCTGATGAGCAGTTCTTC. The encoded protein is CASSLGASGRADEQFF.

This sequence joins TRBV30 and TRBJ1-1; D is unresolved. Germline CDR1 GTSNPN, CDR2 SVGIG (reference sequence). The CDR3 covers 13 residues. The germline V and J ends were trimmed by 4 bases and 6 bases, with 15 bases remaining between them. Written as DNA, the CDR3 is TGTGCCTGGACGGACTTGTTAGGGTCTGAAGCTTTCTTT. It yields the protein CAWTDLLGSEAFF.

The V and J genes are TRBV11-3 and TRBJ1-6; tentative D call: TRBD1 (6 bases). V lost 1 base and J 11 bases, leaving 15 bases between the germline ends. In germline, CDR1 is SGHNT, CDR2 YENEEA. The CDR3 runs to 15 residues. As DNA, the CDR3 is TGTGCCAGCAGCTTAGTAGGACAGCCCACCCCACCCCTCCACTTT. This translates into CASSLVGQPTPPLHF. Variable domain in full (rest from reference TRBV11-3 and TRBJ1-6): EAGVVQSPRYKIIEKKQPVAFWCNPISGHNTLYWYLQNLGQGPELLIRYENEEAVDDSQLPKDRFSAERLKGVDSTLKIQPAELGDSAVYLCASSLVGQPTPPLHFGNGTRLTVT.

This chain connects TRBV10-3 to TRBJ2-3; D might be TRBD1 (6 bases). The V end was cut by 7 bases, the J end by 1 base, with 12 bases between. Germline-derived CDR1 and CDR2 are ENHRY and SYGVKD. The CDR3 contains 14 residues. CDR3 DNA sequence: TGTGCCATCAACCAACAGGGTGGCACAGATACGCAGTATTTT. It is translated as CAINQQGGTDTQYF.

The chain joins TRBV28 to TRBJ2-7; D remains unclear. This CDR3 is 11 amino acids long. CDR1 and CDR2 from the germline V gene are MDHEN and SYDVKM. Trimming took 3 bases from V and 4 from J, leaving 4 bases between them. Written as DNA, the CDR3 is TGTGCCAGCAGTTTTAATTACGAGCAGTACTTC. Amino acid sequence: CASSFNYEQYF.

This chain uses TRBV5-6 with TRBJ2-7, with D perhaps TRBD1 (6 bases). V shed 4 bases and J shed 2 bases, with 25 bases lying between them. CDR1 SGHDT and CDR2 YYEEEE come from the germline V gene. The CDR3 spans 18 residues. Here the CDR3 DNA reads TGTGCCAGCAGCCTAACGAACGTAGGGGACACGACCACCTACGAGCAGTACTTC. It is translated as CASSLTNVGDTTTYEQYF.

On this clone: The sample holds other DNA sequences that translate to the same CDR3. The chain uses TRBV18 and TRBJ1-5; D remains ambiguous. Deletions cut 2 bases from V and 0 bases from J, with 5 bases between. Germline V gene lookup returns CDR1 KGHSH and CDR2 LQKENI. The CDR3 sequence is 14 residues long. CDR3 amino acids: CASSPASSNQPQHF. The CDR3 DNA sequence: TGTGCCAGCTCACCAGCGTCTAGCAATCAGCCCCAGCATTTT.

The rearrangement uses TRBV7-2 and TRBJ2-3, with D uncertain. Trimming removed 5 bases from V and 5 bases from J, with 8 bases in between. The CDR3 contains 12 residues. Germline lookup yields CDR1 SGHTA and CDR2 FQGNSA. In DNA form, the CDR3 reads TGTGCCAGCAGCGGTAACGGAGATACGCAGTATTTT. As protein: CASSGNGDTQYF. The variable domain in full, with the rest retrieved from reference TRBV7-2 and TRBJ2-3, is GAGVSQSPSNKVTEKGKDVELRCDPISGHTALYWYRQSLGQGLEFLIYFQGNSAPDKSGLPSDRFSAERTGGSVSTLTIQRTQQEDSAVYLCASSGNGDTQYFGPGTRLTVL.